The T cell receptor (beta chain) described here comes from a study of siplizumab effects on memory and regulatory T cells. General study points: Naive T cells looked more diverse than memory cells and looked like major alloresponse contributors.

Deletions cut 5 bases from V and 4 bases from J, with 11 bases between. Germline lookup yields CDR1 MNHEY and CDR2 SVGAGI. The CDR3 loop spans 13 amino acids. For this clone: Its antigen is as yet unknown.

Assayed TCR templates numbered about 10^5 for each sample. Clones were read by immunoSEQ multiplex PCR, and TCRdb kept only the in-frame ones, dropping some. The table records around 110,000 clones, 94% of them present only once. This sequence was found in a human donor in good health. The chain recombines TRBV6-5 with TRBJ1-1; D is ambiguous. The sequencing sample was made of non-Treg CD4+ T cells sorted from blood. The CDR3 region has the DNA TGTGCCAGCAGTGAAAGGGTGGGCACTGAAGCTTTCTTT. Residues: CASSERVGTEAFF.